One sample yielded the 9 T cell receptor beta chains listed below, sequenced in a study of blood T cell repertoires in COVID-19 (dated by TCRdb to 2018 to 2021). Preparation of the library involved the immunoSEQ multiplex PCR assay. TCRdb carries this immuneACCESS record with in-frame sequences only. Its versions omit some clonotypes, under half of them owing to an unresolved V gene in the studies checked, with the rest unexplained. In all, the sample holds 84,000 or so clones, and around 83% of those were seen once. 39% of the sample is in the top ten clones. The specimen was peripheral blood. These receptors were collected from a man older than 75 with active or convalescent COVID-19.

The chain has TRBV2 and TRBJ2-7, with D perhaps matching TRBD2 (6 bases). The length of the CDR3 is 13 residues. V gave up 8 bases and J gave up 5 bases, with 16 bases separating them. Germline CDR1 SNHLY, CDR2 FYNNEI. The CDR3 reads CASRDRRGNEQYF. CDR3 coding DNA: TGTGCCAGCCGGGACCGTCGGGGGAACGAGCAGTACTTC.

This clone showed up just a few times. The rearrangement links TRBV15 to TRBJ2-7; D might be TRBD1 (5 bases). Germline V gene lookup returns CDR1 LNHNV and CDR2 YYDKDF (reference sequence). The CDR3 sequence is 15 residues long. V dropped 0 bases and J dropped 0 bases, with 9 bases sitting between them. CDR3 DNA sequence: TGTGCCACCAGCAGAGACAGGGTCCCCTCCTACGAGCAGTACTTC. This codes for CATSRDRVPSYEQYF.

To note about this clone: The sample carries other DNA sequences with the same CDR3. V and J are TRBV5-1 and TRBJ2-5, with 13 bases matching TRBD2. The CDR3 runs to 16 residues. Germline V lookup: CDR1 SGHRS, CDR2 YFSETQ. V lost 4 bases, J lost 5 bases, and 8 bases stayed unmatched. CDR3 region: CASSRTSGGAKETQYF. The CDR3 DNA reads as TGCGCCAGCAGCCGCACTAGCGGGGGGGCCAAGGAGACCCAGTACTTC.

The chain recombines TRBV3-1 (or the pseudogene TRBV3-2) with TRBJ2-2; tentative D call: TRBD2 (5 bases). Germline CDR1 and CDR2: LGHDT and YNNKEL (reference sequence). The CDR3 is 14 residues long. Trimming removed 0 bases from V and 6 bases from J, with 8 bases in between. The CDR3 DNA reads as TGTGCCAGCAGCCAAGATTGGCGGGCCGGGGAGCTGTTTTTT. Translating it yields CASSQDWRAGELFF.

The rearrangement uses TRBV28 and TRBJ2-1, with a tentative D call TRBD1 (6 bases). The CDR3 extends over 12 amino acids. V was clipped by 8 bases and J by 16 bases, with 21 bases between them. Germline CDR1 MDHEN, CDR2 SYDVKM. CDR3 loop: CASAGTTKTKFF. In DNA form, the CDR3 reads TGTGCCAGCGCCGGGACAACCAAAACGAAATTCTTC.

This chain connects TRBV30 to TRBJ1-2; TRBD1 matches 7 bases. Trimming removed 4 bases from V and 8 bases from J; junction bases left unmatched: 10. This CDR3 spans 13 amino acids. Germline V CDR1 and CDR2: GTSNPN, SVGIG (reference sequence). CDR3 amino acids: CAWMGRGRLGYTF. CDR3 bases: TGTGCCTGGATGGGCAGGGGGAGGTTGGGCTACACCTTC. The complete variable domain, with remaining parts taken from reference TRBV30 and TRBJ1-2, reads SQTIHQWPATLVQPVGSPLSLECTVEGTSNPNLYWYRQAAGRGLQLLFYSVGIGQISSEVPQNLSASRPQDRQFILSSKKLLLSDSGFYLCAWMGRGRLGYTFGSGTRLTVV.

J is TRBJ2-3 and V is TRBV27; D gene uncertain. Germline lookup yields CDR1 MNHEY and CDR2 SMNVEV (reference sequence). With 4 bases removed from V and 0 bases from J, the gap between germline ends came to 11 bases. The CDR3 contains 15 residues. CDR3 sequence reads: CASSSSSASTDTQYF. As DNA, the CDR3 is TGTGCCAGCAGTTCAAGCAGCGCAAGCACAGATACGCAGTATTTT.

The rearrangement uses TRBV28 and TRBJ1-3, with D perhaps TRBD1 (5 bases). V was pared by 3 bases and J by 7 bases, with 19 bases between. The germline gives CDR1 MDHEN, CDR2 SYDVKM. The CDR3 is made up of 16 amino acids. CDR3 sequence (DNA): TGTGCCAGCAGTTTCCCTAAAGACAGAAAGAGCAACACCATATATTTT. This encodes CASSFPKDRKSNTIYF.

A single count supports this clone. In DNA form, the CDR3 reads TGTGCCAGCAGTTACTTCGGGGGAGGGTATGGCTACACCTTC. Protein product: CASSYFGGGYGYTF. The rearrangement uses TRBV6-6 and TRBJ1-2; possibly TRBD1 for D (5 bases). CDR1 is MNHNY, CDR2 SVGAGI, per germline (reference sequence). The CDR3 totals 14 residues. The germline V and J ends were trimmed by 1 base and 5 bases, with 11 bases remaining between them.